This T cell receptor (beta chain) derives from a study of blood T cell repertoires in COVID-19. Across the study: Some COVID-19 samples were acute and others convalescent; all came from the United States, Italy and Spain. PBMCs, B-cell-depleted T cells, or T cells were the source of the cDNA or gDNA that made up the material.

Assay used: immunoSEQ multiplex PCR; TCRdb lists only in-frame clones, some missing. The table shows hundreds of thousands of clones, with 65% to 90% occurring only once. The CDR3 length is 13 residues. V was clipped by 1 base and J by 6 bases, with 12 bases between them. Germline CDR1 is SQVTM and CDR2 is ANQGSEA. Participants, about 18 to 90 years old, spanned approximately 26 US areas. Participants' reported clinical history set cohort assignment. This receptor was obtained from a woman aged 50 to 60 with acute COVID-19. Input material: PBMCs or T cells enriched from blood (not recorded which). The genes are TRBV29-1 and TRBJ1-2, with a possible D match to TRBD1 (6 bases). The CDR3, as DNA: TGCAGCGTTGAAGTGATGGCAGGGGATGGCTACACCTTC. Translating gives CSVEVMAGDGYTF.